The source of this TCR beta chain is a study of beta chain features in type 1 diabetes. This clone was counted between two and nine times. Antigen unknown. The junction had 3 bases not matched to a gene; V was cut back by 2 bases and J by 2 bases. The CDR3 runs to 14 residues. Germline-derived CDR1 and CDR2 are ENHRY and SYGVKD. Whole-study findings and limits: Shorter TCRB CDR3s, moderately but significantly so, marked every one of the four CD4+ subsets in Type 1 diabetes patients.

TCRB transcripts that were expressed got sequenced, as all of the isolated RNA had been reverse transcribed. Clones were sequenced by immunoSEQ multiplex PCR, and TCRdb holds only the in-frame ones, with some missing. This repertoire shows more than 300,000 clones, approximately 12% found once; its top ten account for 0.0095% to 0.013%. The receptor was isolated from a woman between 18 and 29 years old with type 1 diabetes. The chain uses TRBV10-3 and TRBJ2-7; 7 bases line up with TRBD1. The sequenced sample was naive CD4+ T cells from blood. The CDR3 DNA follows: TGTGCCATCAGTGAGCCCGGGACAGCCTACGAGCAGTACTTC. Its protein is CAISEPGTAYEQYF.